The clone carrying this T cell receptor (beta chain) was recorded a few times. The antigen remains unidentified. The sample comes from a study of T cell repertoires in cytomegalovirus infection. Overall study: Epitope selection comprised recently identified HLA-C-restricted CMV epitopes and well-studied HLA-B-restricted CMV epitopes. Public TCR beta signature analysis indicated the presence of both CMV infection and matching HLA type.

A single record per CDR3 protein comes from TCRdb applying MiXCR to the reads. The table has around 770,000 distinct CDR3 sequences, 29% seen once. V was clipped by 3 bases and J by 6 bases, with 7 bases between them. The CDR3 is 12 amino acids. Germline-derived CDR1 and CDR2 are SGHVS and FQNEAQ. Overall study results and limits: There were carriers of CMV plus the relevant HLA, and cumulative public TCR beta family frequency identified them.

This chain links TRBV7-8 with TRBJ2-3; D is uncertain. The sequence was collected from a human donor in good health (CMV status not recorded). Some clones in this sample may be carry-over from other donors' samples. Source: cultured CD8+ T cells from PBMCs, taken from culture after CMV antigen stimulation. The CDR3 loop reads CASSFGWDTQYF. The DNA for the CDR3 is TGTGCCAGCAGCTTCGGGTGGGATACGCAGTATTTT.